This entry concerns a single TCR beta chain. Its antigen remains unknown. A single record per CDR3 protein comes from TCRdb applying MiXCR to the 5' RACE reads. The sample carries approximately 290,000 distinct CDR3 sequences, 20% to 25% recorded once. These data are taken from a study of CD8 T cells in ankylosing spondylitis. Study results and limitations: What appeared characteristic of ankylosing spondylitis blood was a TCR beta motif of under 10 highly homologous variants.

Germline assignment: CDR1 KGHSH and CDR2 LQKENI. This CDR3 comprises 12 residues. V lost 8 bases, J lost 5 bases, and 11 bases lay in between. Sequenced material: blood, either unsorted or a sorted T cell fraction (not recorded which). The TCR was taken from a female donor with ankylosing spondylitis or in good health (not recorded which). This chain links TRBV18 with TRBJ2-3; a weak D match, TRBD2 (6 bases). The chain's CDR3 is CASALGGDTQYF. In nucleotides, the CDR3 is TGTGCCAGCGCCCTCGGGGGAGATACGCAGTATTTT. Full variable domain (remainder filled in from reference TRBV18 and TRBJ2-3): NAGVMQNPRHLVRRRGQEARLRCSPMKGHSHVYWYRQLPEEGLKFMVYLQKENIIDESGMPKERFSAEFPKEGPSILRIQQVVRGDSAAYFCASALGGDTQYFGPGTRLTVL.